The 17 T cell receptor beta chains in this list originate from one sample, sequenced in a study of blood T cell repertoires in COVID-19. Repertoires were generated with immunoSEQ multiplex PCR, while TCRdb's copy carries only in-frame clones and drops some. The sample has 300,000 to 400,000 clones, about 88% seen once; the top ten hold around 2.5%. The material sequenced was PBMCs or T cells enriched from blood (not recorded which). These receptors originate from a man aged 60 to 75 who had recovered from COVID-19.

The chain carries TRBV6-5 and TRBJ2-1; the match to TRBD2 covers 9 bases. The germline V gene encodes CDR1 MNHEY and CDR2 SVGAGI. CDR3 length equals 16 residues. J lost 2 bases, V lost 2 bases, and 4 bases had no gene match. In DNA form, the CDR3 reads TGTGCCAGCAGTTACAGTCCTAGCGGGGCCTACAATGAGCAGTTCTTC. Translation gives CASSYSPSGAYNEQFF.

The CDR3 is CASRGTGTTYEQYF. The CDR3 nucleotides read TGTGCCAGCAGGGGGACAGGGACGACCTACGAGCAGTACTTC. The chain is built from TRBV6-5 and TRBJ2-7, with TRBD1 matching 9 bases. The V gene's germline CDR1 is MNHEY and CDR2 SVGAGI. The CDR3 consists of 14 residues. V lost 6 bases to trimming and J lost 2 bases; unmatched junction nucleotides: 5.

The chain couples TRBV5-8 to TRBJ2-3; possibly TRBD1 for D (6 bases). The V end was cut by 4 bases, the J end by 0 bases, with 15 bases between. Germline assignment: CDR1 SGHTS and CDR2 YDEGEE. The CDR3 consists of 16 residues. The CDR3 loop is CASSLGQRTSTDTQYF. The CDR3, as DNA: TGTGCCAGCAGCCTAGGACAGAGAACTAGCACAGATACGCAGTATTTT.

The genes are TRBV5-1 and TRBJ1-2; 9 nucleotides line up with TRBD1. Per the germline V gene, CDR1 is SGHRS and CDR2 is YFSETQ. The CDR3 has 13 residues. V lost 0 bases to trimming and J lost 10 bases; unmatched junction nucleotides: 4. The CDR3: CASSLEQGATYTF. The CDR3 bases are TGCGCCAGCAGCTTGGAACAGGGGGCGACCTACACCTTC.

V is TRBV12-3 or TRBV12-4 and J is TRBJ2-7; D is perhaps TRBD1 (6 bases). The CDR3 loop spans 13 amino acids. Trimming took 10 bases from V and 2 from J, leaving 15 bases between them. The CDR3 spells CATTDSLTYEQYF. CDR3 sequence (DNA): TGTGCCACCACGGACAGCCTCACCTACGAGCAGTACTTC.

The CDR3 protein is CASSMGGLDYGYTF. The CDR3 DNA is TGTGCCAGTAGTATGGGGGGGCTTGACTATGGCTACACCTTC. V usage is TRBV19 and J usage is TRBJ1-2, with a possible D match to TRBD1 (6 bases). From germline, CDR1 is LNHDA and CDR2 SQIVND (reference sequence). CDR3 length: 14 amino acids. V lost 3 bases, J lost 3 bases, and 11 bases lay in between.

J is TRBJ2-2 and V is TRBV5-5; D call uncertain. Germline values: CDR1 SGHKS, CDR2 YYEKEE (reference sequence). CDR3 length: 13 amino acids. Trimming cost V 0 bases and J 5 bases, with 5 bases left between them. The CDR3 protein is CASSLVRTGELFF. The CDR3 DNA sequence: TGTGCCAGCAGCTTGGTCCGGACCGGGGAGCTGTTTTTT.

The chain carries TRBV24-1 and TRBJ2-3; possible D gene TRBD1, 6 bases. Germline lookup yields CDR1 KGHDR and CDR2 SFDVKD. The V end was cut by 4 bases, the J end by 4 bases, with 11 bases between. The CDR3 runs 14 residues. The CDR3 here is CATSEYRASDTQYF. As DNA, the CDR3 is TGTGCCACCAGTGAATACAGGGCTTCAGATACGCAGTATTTT.

V is TRBV19 and J is TRBJ2-1; unclear D gene. Germline V gene data show CDR1 as LNHDA and CDR2 as SQIVND (reference sequence). Trimming removed 3 bases at V and 0 bases at J, with 9 bases between. The CDR3 has 15 amino acids. The CDR3 bases are TGTGCCAGTAGTATCACGTCGAGCTCCTACAATGAGCAGTTCTTC. Protein sequence: CASSITSSSYNEQFF.

The V gene is TRBV27, the J gene TRBJ1-1, with 9 bases fitting TRBD1. The germline CDR1 and CDR2 sequences are MNHEY and SMNVEV (reference sequence). V lost 6 bases, J lost 11 bases, and 10 bases stayed unmatched. The CDR3 spans 13 residues. This CDR3 reads CASRGQGQEGAFF. As DNA, the CDR3 is TGTGCCAGCAGAGGACAGGGGCAAGAGGGGGCTTTCTTT.

The V call is TRBV9, the J call TRBJ1-1, with 8 nucleotides matching TRBD1. Germline V gene lookup returns CDR1 SGDLS and CDR2 YYNGEE. This CDR3 comprises 14 residues. The trim removed 3 bases at V and 5 bases at J, leaving 6 bases unmatched. The CDR3 loop reads CASSARGRGTEAFF. The CDR3 nucleotides read TGTGCCAGCAGCGCCAGGGGGCGTGGGACTGAAGCTTTCTTT.

The V and J genes are TRBV20-1 and TRBJ2-3; D not certain. The CDR3 loop spans 11 amino acids. Germline V gene data show CDR1 as DFQATT and CDR2 as SNEGSKA (reference sequence). V was shortened by 5 bases and J by 6 bases, with 9 bases between the two germline ends. CDR3 DNA: TGCAGTGCTCGCCACGCGGATACGCAGTATTTT. Translating gives CSARHADTQYF.

This rearrangement joins TRBV4-3 to TRBJ2-6; possible D gene TRBD2, 6 bases. Trimming removed 1 base from V and 2 bases from J, with 12 bases in between. Germline V gives CDR1 LGHNA, CDR2 YSLEER. The CDR3 covers 17 residues. The CDR3 DNA reads as TGCGCCAGCAGCCAAGTCTTCGGGGGTACTGGGGCCAACGTCCTGACTTTC. Its protein product is CASSQVFGGTGANVLTF.

The rearrangement links TRBV4-3 to TRBJ2-4; D gene unclear. The V end lost 0 bases, the J end lost 3 bases, and 15 bases lay between the germline ends. Looked up from germline, CDR1 is LGHNA and CDR2 is YSLEER. The CDR3 loop spans 17 amino acids. The CDR3 sequence is CASSQDMSVGLKNIQYF. The CDR3, as DNA: TGCGCCAGCAGCCAAGATATGTCGGTGGGCCTCAAAAACATTCAGTACTTC.

The V call is TRBV7-2, the J call TRBJ1-5; TRBD1 matches at 7 bases. Germline CDR1 reads SGHTA; CDR2 reads FQGNSA. The ends lost 5 bases at V and 10 bases at J; junction bases unmatched: 11. The CDR3 consists of 14 residues. The CDR3 loop is CASSNNRGGGPQHF. The CDR3 DNA is TGTGCCAGCAGCAACAACAGGGGTGGGGGACCCCAGCATTTT.

The chain has TRBV7-9 and TRBJ2-4; 10 bases match TRBD2. J lost 1 base, V lost 5 bases, and 14 bases had no gene match. Per the germline V gene, CDR1 is SEHNR and CDR2 is FQNEAQ (reference sequence). The CDR3 runs 19 residues. CDR3 loop: CASSLGLAGVERAKNIQYF. The CDR3 coding sequence is TGTGCCAGCAGCCTAGGGCTAGCGGGAGTGGAGAGGGCCAAAAACATTCAGTACTTC.

This chain links TRBV6-1 with TRBJ1-2, with D maybe TRBD1 (5 bases). This CDR3 contains 15 residues. Germline V gives CDR1 MNHNS, CDR2 SASEGT. The V end lost 1 base, the J end lost 7 bases, and 16 bases lay between the germline ends. The CDR3 loop is CASSEDARAFLGYTF. CDR3 bases: TGTGCCAGCAGTGAAGATGCCAGGGCTTTTCTTGGCTACACCTTC.